These 9 T cell receptor beta chains were all obtained from the same sample, sequenced in a study of blood T cell repertoires in COVID-19. Data came from immunoSEQ multiplex PCR; TCRdb stores just in-frame clones and leaves some out. The repertoire has more than 130,000 clones, around 80% of them found once; the top ten carry roughly 10%. Sequencing was carried out using peripheral blood. Receptors were obtained from a woman of 80 years or more in a cohort sampled during active or convalescent COVID-19.

A note on this clone: Other DNA sequences in the sample encode the same CDR3. The chain carries TRBV14 and TRBJ1-1; no definite D call. The CDR3 has 13 amino acids. Germline V gene data show CDR1 as SGHDN and CDR2 as FVKESK. The germline V and J ends were trimmed by 2 bases and 2 bases, with 6 bases remaining between them. CDR3 in amino acids: CASSQSLNTEAFF. CDR3 sequence (DNA): TGTGCCAGCAGCCAATCGTTAAACACTGAAGCTTTCTTT.

This clone occurred a few times. V and J are TRBV7-9 and TRBJ1-2; tentatively, D is TRBD1 (5 bases). Germline values: CDR1 SEHNR, CDR2 FQNEAQ (reference sequence). Trimming took 1 base from V and 3 from J, leaving 9 bases between them. The length of the CDR3 is 14 residues. CDR3 in DNA: TGTGCCAGCAGCTTAGTTCCAGGGTACTATGGCTACACCTTC. This translates into CASSLVPGYYGYTF.

This rearrangement joins TRBV2 to TRBJ2-5, with D possibly matching TRBD1 (6 bases). With 3 bases removed from V and 7 bases from J, the gap between germline ends came to 18 bases. CDR1 and CDR2 (germline): SNHLY, FYNNEI. The CDR3 has 15 residues. CDR3 in amino acids: CASSDSSGARGTQYF. The CDR3 nucleotides are TGTGCCAGCAGTGATTCGTCAGGGGCAAGGGGGACCCAGTACTTC.

The rearrangement uses TRBV12-3 or TRBV12-4 and TRBJ2-3, with 7 bases that match TRBD1. V was pared by 8 bases and J by 3 bases, with 5 bases of the junction left unmatched. This CDR3 is built from 13 residues. In DNA, the CDR3 is TGTGCCAGCGGGGGACAGCGGACAGATACGCAGTATTTT. Protein product: CASGGQRTDTQYF.

The rearrangement uses TRBV29-1 and TRBJ1-2; a possible D gene is TRBD1 (6 bases). Trimming removed 6 bases at V and 2 bases at J, with 13 bases between. Germline V gives CDR1 SQVTM, CDR2 ANQGSEA. There are 13 residues in the CDR3. The CDR3 is CSVVDRTNYGYTF. CDR3 sequence (DNA): TGCAGCGTGGTTGACAGGACAAACTATGGCTACACCTTC.

In this sample, this clone turned up a few times. The chain carries TRBV14 and TRBJ2-7, with D perhaps matching TRBD1 (6 bases). This CDR3 spans 14 amino acids. V was trimmed by 0 bases and J by 1 base, leaving 7 bases between them. Germline V gene data show CDR1 as SGHDN and CDR2 as FVKESK. The chain's CDR3 is CASSQDDRSYEQYF. CDR3 nucleotide sequence: TGTGCCAGCAGCCAAGATGACAGGTCCTACGAGCAGTACTTC.

The count of this clone is one. The chain couples TRBV27 to TRBJ2-5; TRBD1 might be the D (6 bases). V dropped 0 bases and J dropped 5 bases, with 10 bases sitting between them. This CDR3 has 14 residues. Germline CDR1 is MNHEY and CDR2 is SMNVEV (reference sequence). The CDR3, as DNA: TGTGCCAGCAGTTTATCCTGGGGGCGGGAGACCCAGTACTTC. Translation gives CASSLSWGRETQYF.

The CDR3 loop reads CSALSGDWEAQHF. CDR3 coding DNA: TGCAGCGCCCTGTCCGGGGACTGGGAAGCCCAGCATTTT. This rearrangement joins TRBV29-1 to TRBJ1-5, with D possibly TRBD1 on 5 matching bases. Germline V gene sequence: CDR1 SQVTM, CDR2 ANQGSEA. Between the trimmed V and J ends, which lost 7 bases and 11 bases, there was a span of 21 bases. The CDR3 contains 13 residues.

The V and J genes are TRBV11-2 and TRBJ2-3; 9 bases line up with TRBD1. The CDR3 sequence is 15 residues long. Germline V lookup: CDR1 SGHAT, CDR2 FQNNGV. V shed 5 bases, J shed 3 bases, and the junction held 6 bases outside the gene matches. The CDR3 sequence is CASSPGTGSTDTQYF. CDR3 sequence (DNA): TGTGCCAGCAGCCCGGGGACAGGGTCAACAGATACGCAGTATTTT.